This TCR beta chain was obtained from a study of blood T cell repertoires in COVID-19. Study summary: Material from acute and convalescent COVID-19 was sourced from the United States, Italy and Spain.

Participants reported their clinical history, and cohort assignment relied on those reports. Trimming stripped 3 bases from V and 12 bases from J, with 14 bases between. Germline lookup yields CDR1 MDHEN and CDR2 SYDVKM. The CDR3 has 12 residues. Clones were read by immunoSEQ multiplex PCR, and TCRdb kept only the in-frame ones, dropping some. The table lists 200,000 to 300,000 clones, roughly 82% of them singletons. Sequenced sample: PBMCs or T cells enriched from blood (not recorded which). The chain employs TRBV28 and TRBJ1-1; D is possibly TRBD1 (5 bases). This receptor was taken from a woman aged 50 to 60 who had recovered from COVID-19. The DNA of the CDR3 is TGTGCCAGCAGTTTCGCGACAGTATATACTTTCTTT. Translation: CASSFATVYTFF.